This TCR beta chain comes out of a study of cytomegalovirus exposure and HLA in healthy donors. 60 Vbeta and 13 Jbeta primers were used in PCR. Clones were read by immunoSEQ multiplex PCR, and TCRdb kept only the in-frame ones, dropping some. In the table there are around 77,000 clones, about 80% of which are singletons. The V and J ends lost 0 bases and 0 bases respectively, with 9 bases between them. The CDR3 extends over 15 amino acids. Germline V gives CDR1 SGHRS, CDR2 YFSETQ. Sequenced sample: PBMCs. The sequence was collected from a man in his forties in good health and CMV-seronegative. The rearrangement uses TRBV5-1 and TRBJ1-1; D is uncertain. The chain's CDR3 is CASSLAAGMNTEAFF. CDR3 sequence (DNA): TGCGCCAGCAGCTTGGCCGCGGGGATGAACACTGAAGCTTTCTTT.